Listed here are 20 T cell receptor beta chains from one sample, sequenced in a study of T cells in Graves' hyperthyroidism and ophthalmopathy. Amplified TCR beta CDR3 regions derived from RNA transcripts. The TCR CDR3 first-round RT-PCR relied on the HTBI primer set. TCRdb itself ran the multiplex PCR reads through MiXCR, one entry per CDR3 protein. The sample consists of hundreds of thousands of distinct CDR3 sequences, roughly 15% of them appearing once. The sample consisted of blood. Receptors originate from a man between 18 and 35 years old with Graves' ophthalmopathy.

The CDR3 DNA sequence: TGTGCCAGCAGTCATCCCGGGCAGCTGGATCAGTACTTC. This encodes CASSHPGQLDQYF. The chain links TRBV6-2 or TRBV6-3 to TRBJ2-4; the D is unclear. Germline V CDR1 and CDR2: MNHEY, SVGEGT. The CDR3 has 13 residues. V lost 5 bases and J 12 bases, leaving 17 bases between the germline ends.

This clonotype was detected many times. V gene TRBV5-8 combines with J gene TRBJ2-5; D call uncertain. The germline gives CDR1 SGHTS, CDR2 YDEGEE. The CDR3 extends over 11 amino acids. Trimming took off 2 bases at V and 6 bases at J, with 5 bases between the two ends. The DNA of the CDR3 is TGTGCCAGCAGCTTATCTAAGACCCAGTACTTC. Translated, it gives CASSLSKTQYF.

V and J are TRBV12-3 or TRBV12-4 and TRBJ2-1; 9 positions agree with TRBD2. The CDR3 has 15 residues. V lost 4 bases and J lost 12; bases outside the gene matches: 13. The CDR3 protein is CASSSPGLAGWGQFF. CDR3 DNA: TGTGCCAGCAGTTCCCCGGGACTAGCAGGCTGGGGGCAGTTCTTC.

Remarks on this clonotype: A much larger clone is a single base away; this may be a read error. J is TRBJ1-5 and V is TRBV6-9; D unresolved. Germline CDR1 reads MNHGY; CDR2 reads SVAAGI. This CDR3 comprises 14 residues. The CDR3 sequence: CANSYSSPNQPQHF. DNA of the CDR3: TGTGCCAACAGTTACAGCAGTCCGAATCAGCCCCAGCATTTT.

This clonotype appeared many times. V gene TRBV3-1 combines with J gene TRBJ1-1; D call uncertain. Germline V CDR1 and CDR2: LGHDT, YNNKEL (reference sequence). This CDR3 spans 15 amino acids. Trimming cost V 0 bases and J 1 base, with 9 bases left between them. In DNA, the CDR3 is TGTGCCAGCAGCCAAGATCGAGCCAAGAACACTGAAGCTTTCTTT. Amino acids: CASSQDRAKNTEAFF.

The chain links TRBV3-1 to TRBJ2-7; either TRBD1 or TRBD2 may fit D (5 bases each). V was cut by 2 bases and J by 2 bases, with 13 bases left in between. The CDR3 spans 15 residues. The germline gives CDR1 LGHDT, CDR2 YNNKEL (reference sequence). The CDR3, as DNA: TGTGCCAGCAGCCAAACTCCCGGGGCACCCTACGAGCAGTACTTC. The encoded protein is CASSQTPGAPYEQYF.

This clonotype was detected many times. The chain has TRBV29-1 and TRBJ1-2; 8 positions match TRBD1. CDR1 SQVTM and CDR2 ANQGSEA come from the germline V gene. V dropped 6 bases and J dropped 6; count of bases not matched to a gene: 6. The CDR3 consists of 12 residues. CDR3: CSVTETGDGYTF. The CDR3 DNA reads as TGCAGCGTCACTGAGACAGGGGATGGCTACACCTTC.

This clonotype was seen repeatedly, ten times or more. The gene calls are TRBV29-1 and TRBJ2-5; TRBD1 might be the D (5 bases). V gave up 4 bases and J gave up 1 base, with 7 bases separating them. The CDR3 spans 12 residues. Germline values: CDR1 SQVTM, CDR2 ANQGSEA. The CDR3 loop is CSVGGVQETQYF. The CDR3 DNA sequence: TGCAGCGTTGGGGGCGTCCAAGAGACCCAGTACTTC.

This clonotype has ten or more counts. The chain recombines TRBV3-1 with TRBJ2-7; D remains ambiguous. Germline V gene lookup returns CDR1 LGHDT and CDR2 YNNKEL (reference sequence). The ends were cut back, 0 bases at V and 4 bases at J, with 7 bases in the middle. This CDR3 contains 13 residues. The CDR3 sequence: CASSQEWSYEQYF. DNA of the CDR3: TGTGCCAGCAGCCAAGAATGGAGTTACGAGCAGTACTTC.

In its sample, this clonotype was seen many times. This rearrangement joins TRBV3-1 to TRBJ2-3; possibly TRBD1 or TRBD2 for D (5 bases each). Trimming cost V 3 bases and J 7 bases, with 11 bases left between them. Per the germline V gene, CDR1 is LGHDT and CDR2 is YNNKEL (reference sequence). The CDR3 extends over 13 amino acids. In nucleotides, the CDR3 is TGTGCCAGCAGCCACCGGGACCCTCATACGCAGTATTTT. This encodes CASSHRDPHTQYF.

CDR3 coding DNA: TGTGCCAGCAGTGACTTTTGGAGCGGGAGTCCATTCACCGGGGAGCTGTTTTTT. Protein sequence: CASSDFWSGSPFTGELFF. V is TRBV6-7 and J is TRBJ2-2; 8 bases are a match to TRBD2. TRBV6-7 is reported as an ORF; its role is uncertain. There are 18 residues in the CDR3. V lost 5 bases to trimming and J lost 4 bases; unmatched junction nucleotides: 15.

This clonotype was seen ten or more times. The chain has TRBV5-1 and TRBJ2-7; the D is unclear. V dropped 4 bases and J dropped 3 bases, with 17 bases sitting between them. This CDR3 is 15 amino acids long. The germline V gene has CDR1 SGHRS and CDR2 YFSETQ. The CDR3 sequence is CASSRLGLSDYEQYF. The CDR3 coding sequence is TGCGCCAGCAGCCGACTCGGATTGTCAGACTACGAGCAGTACTTC.

A single count supports this clonotype. The gene calls are TRBV28 and TRBJ1-1; D not resolved. Trimming shortened V by 7 bases and J by 3 bases, and 6 bases separated the two germline ends. This CDR3 has 11 residues. The V gene's germline CDR1 is MDHEN and CDR2 SYDVKM. CDR3 in amino acids: CASIYDTEAFF. The CDR3 bases are TGTGCCAGCATCTACGACACTGAAGCTTTCTTT.

The chain joins TRBV20-1 to TRBJ1-2; TRBD1 might be the D (5 bases). This CDR3 has 12 residues. Trimming pared 4 bases from V and 3 bases from J, leaving 9 bases between. Germline V gene data show CDR1 as DFQATT and CDR2 as SNEGSKA (reference sequence). The CDR3: CSAIIRDYGYTF. CDR3 nucleotide sequence: TGCAGTGCTATTATCAGGGACTATGGCTACACCTTC.

The sample holds a few counts of this clonotype. The chain is built from TRBV2 and TRBJ2-7; perhaps D is TRBD1 or TRBD2 (5 bases each). CDR3 size: 14 residues. CDR1 and CDR2 (germline): SNHLY, FYNNEI. V lost 2 bases to trimming and J lost 2 bases, with 10 bases between them. CDR3 in DNA: TGTGCCAGCAGTGAACAGGGACGGACCTACGAGCAGTACTTC. Protein: CASSEQGRTYEQYF.

In its sample, this clonotype was seen a few times. V gene TRBV5-1 combines with J gene TRBJ2-3; D is undetermined. CDR1 SGHRS and CDR2 YFSETQ come from the germline V gene. The CDR3 spans 16 residues. V was shortened by 0 bases and J by 2 bases, with 13 bases between the two germline ends. CDR3 coding DNA: TGCGCCAGCAGCTTGGATCTCTTCTTCTCCACAGATACGCAGTATTTT. The encoded protein is CASSLDLFFSTDTQYF.

The sample holds many counts of this clonotype. The rearrangement uses TRBV30 and TRBJ2-4; D remains unclear. Germline V CDR1 and CDR2: GTSNPN, SVGIG (reference sequence). The V gene lost 6 bases and the J gene lost 1 base, with 13 bases spanning the gap. The CDR3 covers 14 residues. In DNA, the CDR3 is TGTGCCTGTGGTCTAGACGGGGCCAAAAACATTCAGTACTTC. It translates to CACGLDGAKNIQYF. Using reference TRBV30 and TRBJ2-4 for the parts outside the CDR3, the full variable domain is SQTIHQWPATLVQPVGSPLSLECTVEGTSNPNLYWYRQAAGRGLQLLFYSVGIGQISSEVPQNLSASRPQDRQFILSSKKLLLSDSGFYLCACGLDGAKNIQYFGAGTRLSVL.

This clonotype occurred many times. In DNA, the CDR3 is TGTGCCAGCAGTCCGGGGACCGGGGAGCTGTTTTTT. This codes for CASSPGTGELFF. The rearrangement uses TRBV27 and TRBJ2-2, with a possible D match to TRBD2 (5 bases). The V end was cut by 5 bases, the J end by 5 bases, with 6 bases between. The V gene's germline CDR1 is MNHEY and CDR2 SMNVEV (reference sequence). CDR3 length: 12 amino acids.

This clonotype was observed many times. This rearrangement joins TRBV10-3 to TRBJ2-7; D is perhaps TRBD2 (6 bases). Germline CDR1 reads ENHRY; CDR2 reads SYGVKD. V lost 3 bases and J lost 0, with 15 bases in between. This CDR3 region has 16 residues. CDR3 residues: CAISDTFRDSSYEQYF. The CDR3 coding sequence is TGTGCCATCAGTGATACATTCCGGGACTCCTCCTACGAGCAGTACTTC.

The CDR3 DNA sequence: TGTGCCTGGGGACTAGCGGGGGGCGGGGAGACCCAGTACTTC. Its translation: CAWGLAGGGETQYF. The chain employs TRBV30 and TRBJ2-5, with 14 bases lining up with TRBD2. The CDR3 runs to 14 residues. Germline loops: CDR1 GTSNPN, CDR2 SVGIG (reference sequence). The V and J ends lost 5 bases and 5 bases, in that order; junction bases with no gene match: 4.